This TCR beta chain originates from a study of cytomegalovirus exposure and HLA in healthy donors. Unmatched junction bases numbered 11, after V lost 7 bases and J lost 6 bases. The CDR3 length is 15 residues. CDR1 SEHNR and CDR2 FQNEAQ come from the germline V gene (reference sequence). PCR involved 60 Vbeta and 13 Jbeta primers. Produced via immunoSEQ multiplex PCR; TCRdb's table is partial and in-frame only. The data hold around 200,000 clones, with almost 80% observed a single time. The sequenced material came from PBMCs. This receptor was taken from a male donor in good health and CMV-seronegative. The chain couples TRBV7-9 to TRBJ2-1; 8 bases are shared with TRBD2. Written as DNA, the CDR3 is TGTGCCAGCACCTTCGGGGGACTAGTTGTCAATGAGCAGTTCTTC. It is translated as CASTFGGLVVNEQFF.